This T cell receptor beta chain comes out of a study of blood T cell repertoires in COVID-19. As concerns this clone: The same CDR3 is also encoded by other DNA sequences in this sample.

The method was immunoSEQ multiplex PCR; TCRdb's version includes in-frame clones alone and lacks a portion of them. The repertoire includes 200,000 or so clones, roughly 79% of them detected once, and 6.5% to 8.5% sits in the top ten. The CDR3 has 13 residues. V was cut by 1 base and J by 4 bases, with 7 bases left in between. Germline lookup yields CDR1 LGHDT and CDR2 YNNKEL (reference sequence). This sequence was found in a human donor with acute or convalescent COVID-19. The donor label of this sample is uncertain. This rearrangement joins TRBV3-1 (or the pseudogene TRBV3-2) to TRBJ1-1, with D tentatively TRBD1 (6 bases). Sequencing was carried out using peripheral blood. Written as DNA, the CDR3 is TGTGCCAGCAGCCAAGGGGGGCTCACTGAAGCTTTCTTT. It yields the protein CASSQGGLTEAFF.